Listed here are 19 T cell receptor beta chains from one sample, sequenced in a study of blood T cell repertoires in COVID-19. Assay: immunoSEQ multiplex PCR; the TCRdb copy retains only in-frame clones and omits some. This table holds about 280,000 clones, over 75% found once. Sequencing input: peripheral blood. These receptors originate from a woman aged 70-85 years with acute or convalescent COVID-19.

This chain connects TRBV18 to TRBJ1-4; D might be TRBD1 (5 bases). Trimming cost V 2 bases and J 7 bases, with 14 bases left between them. CDR1 and CDR2 (germline): KGHSH, LQKENI. The CDR3 loop spans 15 amino acids. For the CDR3, the DNA is TGTGCCAGCTCACCATCAACAGGTGGGGCTGAAAAACTGTTTTTT. Its protein is CASSPSTGGAEKLFF.

The gene calls are TRBV5-6 and TRBJ1-2; TRBD1 matches at 7 bases. CDR1 SGHDT and CDR2 YYEEEE come from the germline V gene. V dropped 4 bases and J dropped 6; count of bases not matched to a gene: 15. This CDR3 comprises 16 residues. As DNA, the CDR3 is TGTGCCAGCAGCGAAACCGGGACAGCCTTAAGGAATGGCTACACCTTC. Translated, it gives CASSETGTALRNGYTF.

Comments on this clone: The identical CDR3 is also encoded by other nucleotide sequences in the sample. The chain couples TRBV30 to TRBJ1-5; D is unresolved. The CDR3 contains 13 residues. The germline CDR1 and CDR2 sequences are GTSNPN and SVGIG (reference sequence). V was clipped by 2 bases and J by 4 bases, with 9 bases between them. CDR3 DNA sequence: TGTGCCTGGAGTTACAGAGAGAATCAGCCCCAGCATTTT. It specifies CAWSYRENQPQHF.

The chain is built from TRBV12-3 or TRBV12-4 and TRBJ2-3, with a possible D match to TRBD1 (5 bases). Between the trimmed V and J ends, which lost 3 bases and 4 bases, there was a span of 8 bases. This CDR3 has 13 residues. The CDR3 DNA follows: TGTGCCAGCAGTTTGGACAAACCAGATACGCAGTATTTT. This encodes CASSLDKPDTQYF.

The V call is TRBV4-2, the J call TRBJ2-1; TRBD2 matches at 16 bases. CDR1 is LGHNA, CDR2 YNFKEQ, per germline. There are 20 residues in the CDR3. J gave up 0 bases and V 3 bases, and 8 bases lay outside the gene matches. The DNA of the CDR3 is TGTGCCAGCAGCCACGCCCCGGGACTAGCGGGGGGGTCCTCCTACAATGAGCAGTTCTTC. Its protein is CASSHAPGLAGGSSYNEQFF.

The chain combines TRBV19 with TRBJ2-2; maybe TRBD1 (6 bases). V was trimmed by 7 bases and J by 6 bases, leaving 15 bases between them. The CDR3 contains 14 residues. CDR1 and CDR2 (germline): LNHDA, SQIVND (reference sequence). The CDR3 region is CASTLTGYSGELFF. DNA of the CDR3: TGTGCCAGTACCCTTACAGGGTACTCCGGGGAGCTGTTTTTT.

The gene calls are TRBV2 and TRBJ1-1; D perhaps matches TRBD1 (5 bases). The CDR3 has 13 amino acids. Germline CDR1 is SNHLY and CDR2 is FYNNEI. Trimming removed 6 bases at V and 4 bases at J, with 12 bases between. DNA of the CDR3: TGTGCCAGCAGCGCCCAGGGCGGCACTGAAGCTTTCTTT. It codes for CASSAQGGTEAFF.

This rearrangement joins TRBV19 to TRBJ1-5; 8 bases match TRBD1. Trimming removed 4 bases from V and 0 bases from J; junction bases left unmatched: 8. The CDR3 spans 17 residues. CDR1 is LNHDA and CDR2 is SQIVND in the germline V gene (reference sequence). The CDR3 loop is CASSTQGAGNSNQPQHF. The DNA for the CDR3 is TGTGCCAGTAGTACTCAGGGGGCCGGGAATAGCAATCAGCCCCAGCATTTT.

This chain uses TRBV10-3 with TRBJ1-4; 11 nucleotides match TRBD1. Germline CDR1 is ENHRY and CDR2 is SYGVKD. The V segment lost 6 bases and the J segment 8 bases; nucleotides outside the gene matches: 5. The CDR3 has 14 amino acids. CDR3 sequence: CAIRGQGATEKLFF. The DNA for the CDR3 is TGTGCCATCAGAGGACAGGGGGCAACCGAAAAACTGTTTTTT.

The J gene is TRBJ2-1, the V gene TRBV10-1; weak D call: TRBD1 (6 bases). Deletions cut 11 bases from V and 9 bases from J, with 17 bases between. Germline assignment: CDR1 WNHNN and CDR2 SYGVQD (reference sequence). The CDR3 is made up of 12 amino acids. The CDR3 DNA is TGCGCCTGCCCAGGGGCTGGCCGTGAGCAGTTCTTC. Translated, it gives CACPGAGREQFF.

The V call is TRBV6-2 or TRBV6-3, the J call TRBJ1-5, with TRBD1 identical over 8 bases. Germline loops: CDR1 MNHEY, CDR2 SVGEGT. J lost 4 bases, V lost 4 bases, and 6 bases had no gene match. The CDR3 loop spans 15 amino acids. The CDR3 DNA reads TGTGCCAGCAGTTTGGGGACAGGCGGGAATCAGCCCCAGCATTTT. As protein: CASSLGTGGNQPQHF.

V gene TRBV5-5 combines with J gene TRBJ1-2, with 8 bases aligning to TRBD1. Trimming took 1 base from V and 4 from J; bases not matched to a gene: 6. This CDR3 comprises 15 residues. Germline CDR1 SGHKS, CDR2 YYEKEE (reference sequence). The DNA for the CDR3 is TGTGCCAGCAGCTTGTCGACAGGGGTGGCCTATGGCTACACCTTC. Translating it yields CASSLSTGVAYGYTF. The whole variable domain, remainder taken from reference TRBV5-5 and TRBJ1-2, is DAGVTQSPTHLIKTRGQQVTLRCSPISGHKSVSWYQQVLGQGPQFIFQYYEKEERGRGNFPDRFSARQFPNYSSELNVNALLLGDSALYLCASSLSTGVAYGYTFGSGTRLTVV.

The genes are TRBV7-3 and TRBJ2-1; 15 nucleotides align to TRBD2. The germline V gene encodes CDR1 SGHTA and CDR2 FQGTGA. Unmatched junction bases numbered 2, after V lost 4 bases and J lost 7 bases. CDR3 size: 15 residues. CDR3 sequence: CASSSGLAGGNEQFF. As DNA, the CDR3 is TGTGCCAGCAGCTCCGGACTAGCGGGGGGGAATGAGCAGTTCTTC.

This chain uses TRBV28 with TRBJ2-1, with TRBD2 identical over 7 bases. The CDR3 runs to 14 residues. The germline CDR1 and CDR2 sequences are MDHEN and SYDVKM. The V and J ends lost 6 bases and 7 bases, in that order; junction bases with no gene match: 9. The CDR3 protein is CASSRGLDGNEQFF. Written as DNA, the CDR3 is TGTGCCAGCAGCCGCGGACTAGACGGAAATGAGCAGTTCTTC.

The chain recombines TRBV9 with TRBJ1-2; 7 positions match TRBD1. Trimming cost V 4 bases and J 6 bases; bases outside gene matches: 6. The CDR3 runs to 13 residues. Germline V gene lookup returns CDR1 SGDLS and CDR2 YYNGEE. CDR3 region: CASSPTGRNGYTF. CDR3 sequence (DNA): TGTGCCAGCAGCCCGACAGGGCGGAATGGCTACACCTTC.

This chain links TRBV11-2 with TRBJ1-5; D gene unclear. There are 14 residues in the CDR3. Germline-derived CDR1 and CDR2 are SGHAT and FQNNGV. Trimming shortened V by 2 bases and J by 2 bases, and 7 bases separated the two germline ends. The chain's CDR3 is CASSLTGGNQPQHF. The CDR3 DNA is TGTGCCAGCAGCTTAACCGGGGGCAATCAGCCCCAGCATTTT.

CDR3 amino acids: CASSSTDTDTGELFF. The CDR3, as DNA: TGTGCCAGCAGTTCGACAGATACCGACACCGGGGAGCTGTTTTTT. The chain is built from TRBV6-5 and TRBJ2-2; TRBD1 is a possible D gene (5 bases). V dropped 4 bases and J dropped 3 bases, with 12 bases sitting between them. The germline gives CDR1 MNHEY, CDR2 SVGAGI. The CDR3 spans 15 residues.

The rearrangement uses TRBV6-5 and TRBJ2-7; tentative D call: TRBD1 (6 bases). With 6 bases removed from V and 4 bases from J, the gap between germline ends came to 16 bases. The length of the CDR3 is 14 residues. The V gene's germline CDR1 is MNHEY and CDR2 SVGAGI. CDR3 protein: CASRPGTHNYEQYF. In DNA form, the CDR3 reads TGTGCCAGCAGACCCGGGACACACAATTACGAGCAGTACTTC.

The chain is built from TRBV7-9 and TRBJ1-4; possibly TRBD1 for D (5 bases). Germline V gene lookup returns CDR1 SEHNR and CDR2 FQNEAQ (reference sequence). The V gene lost 1 base and the J gene lost 8 bases, with 14 bases spanning the gap. This CDR3 has 15 amino acids. The CDR3 is CASSLGGGVDEKLFF. For the CDR3, the DNA is TGTGCCAGCAGCTTAGGTGGAGGGGTAGACGAAAAACTGTTTTTT.